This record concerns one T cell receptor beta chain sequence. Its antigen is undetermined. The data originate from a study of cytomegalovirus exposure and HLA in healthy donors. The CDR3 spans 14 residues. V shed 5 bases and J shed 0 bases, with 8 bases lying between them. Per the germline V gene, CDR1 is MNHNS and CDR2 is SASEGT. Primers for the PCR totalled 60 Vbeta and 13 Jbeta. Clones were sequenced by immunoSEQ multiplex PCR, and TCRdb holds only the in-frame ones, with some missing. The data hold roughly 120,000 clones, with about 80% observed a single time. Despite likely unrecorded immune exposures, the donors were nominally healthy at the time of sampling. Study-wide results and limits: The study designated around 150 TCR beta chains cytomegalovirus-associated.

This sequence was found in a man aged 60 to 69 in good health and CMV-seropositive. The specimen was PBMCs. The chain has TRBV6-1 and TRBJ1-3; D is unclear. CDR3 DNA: TGTGCCAGCAGTTCAGTGAACTCTGGAAACACCATATATTTT. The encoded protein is CASSSVNSGNTIYF.